This T cell receptor beta chain was profiled in a study of regulatory T cells in long-lasting Graves disease. Described time point: newly diagnosed GD, antithyroid drugs for less than 3 months. The TCR library was made from RNA that had been extracted from PBMCs in TRIzol. Diagnosis followed American Thyroid Association guidelines for Graves' disease. The TCR beta library used iRepertoire HTBI primers with Arm-PCR amplification of CDR3. TCRdb processed the multiplex PCR reads anew with MiXCR; each CDR3 protein has one entry. The sample holds around 250,000 distinct CDR3 sequences, 18% seen once. This clonotype was observed at least ten times. Looked up from germline, CDR1 is SGHAT and CDR2 is FQNNGV. J was trimmed by 2 bases and V by 5 bases; bases with no gene match: 6. This CDR3 region has 15 residues. These data were likewise used in another study, on T cells in Graves' hyperthyroidism and ophthalmopathy.

The rearrangement joins TRBV11-2 to TRBJ2-7, with TRBD1 matching over 10 bases. The source is a woman aged 25 to 39 with Graves disease. Sequences were derived from peripheral blood mononuclear cells (PBMCs), sampled at new diagnosis, from a patient treated with antithyroid drugs. DNA of the CDR3: TGTGCCAGCAGCCGCCGGGACAGGGGTGCCTACGAGCAGTACTTC. Its protein product is CASSRRDRGAYEQYF.